What follows are 12 T cell receptor beta chains derived from one specimen sequenced in a study of blood T cell repertoires in COVID-19. The data were produced by immunoSEQ multiplex PCR, yet TCRdb's version contains in-frame clones alone and is incomplete. There are roughly 140,000 clones in the sample; 81% occur only once, and 7% to 10% lies in the top ten. Sequencing input: peripheral blood. Receptor source: a human donor with acute or convalescent COVID-19. The donor label of this sample is uncertain.

This chain joins TRBV5-1 and TRBJ1-4; D unclear. The CDR3 covers 13 residues. V was pared by 5 bases and J by 5 bases, with 10 bases between. Germline V CDR1 and CDR2: SGHRS, YFSETQ. In DNA form, the CDR3 reads TGCGCCAGCAGAAACAGCCCGAATGAAAAACTGTTTTTT. Its translation: CASRNSPNEKLFF.

This rearrangement joins TRBV6-6 to TRBJ2-2; D might be TRBD1 (5 bases). Per the germline V gene, CDR1 is MNHNY and CDR2 is SVGAGI (reference sequence). V was shortened by 3 bases and J by 0 bases, with 11 bases between the two germline ends. This CDR3 is built from 16 residues. CDR3 coding DNA: TGTGCCAGCAGTTATACGACAGTCTCGAACACCGGGGAGCTGTTTTTT. This gives the protein CASSYTTVSNTGELFF.

The chain carries TRBV19 and TRBJ2-2; 7 bases are a match to TRBD1. This CDR3 is built from 15 residues. Looked up from germline, CDR1 is LNHDA and CDR2 is SQIVND (reference sequence). V was pared by 5 bases and J by 0 bases, with 3 bases of the junction left unmatched. This chain's CDR3 is CASSRQGTNTGELFF. CDR3 in DNA: TGTGCCAGTAGTCGACAGGGTACGAACACCGGGGAGCTGTTTTTT.

This clone was observed once. The chain carries TRBV2 and TRBJ1-4; no definite D call. The CDR3 is made up of 14 amino acids. Germline V gene lookup returns CDR1 SNHLY and CDR2 FYNNEI. V was cut by 6 bases and J by 8 bases, with 16 bases left in between. CDR3 sequence: CASSRDNLNEKLFF. The CDR3 DNA follows: TGTGCCAGCAGCCGAGATAATTTGAACGAAAAACTGTTTTTT.

This clone was seen a few times. J is TRBJ1-2 and V is TRBV6-6; 10 bases line up with TRBD1. Germline assignment: CDR1 MNHNY and CDR2 SVGAGI (reference sequence). The CDR3 extends over 15 amino acids. The trim removed 6 bases at V and 4 bases at J, leaving 8 bases unmatched. The CDR3 nucleotides read TGTGCCAGCAGGCCAGGGGACAGGGGAAGCTATGGCTACACCTTC. Amino acid sequence: CASRPGDRGSYGYTF.

This clone has a single count. One end of the junction fails to match germline, which may point to a read error. The chain combines TRBV12-3 or TRBV12-4 with TRBJ1-2; the D gene is possibly TRBD1 (6 bases). CDR3 length: 12 amino acids. CDR3 bases: TGTGCCAGCAGTTTCACAGGGAACGGCTATACCTTC. Its protein is CASSFTGNGYTF.

The genes are TRBV10-1 and TRBJ1-1; 7 bases are a match to TRBD1. The CDR3 contains 11 residues. J lost 4 bases, V lost 7 bases, and 0 bases had no gene match. Germline CDR1 and CDR2: WNHNN and SYGVQD (reference sequence). The CDR3: CASTGGTEAFF. For the CDR3, the DNA is TGCGCCAGCACAGGGGGCACTGAAGCTTTCTTT.

The rearrangement links TRBV19 to TRBJ1-2, with 7 bases that match TRBD1. The CDR3 is 14 amino acids. V gave up 5 bases and J gave up 2 bases; unmatched junction bases: 5. Germline CDR1 LNHDA, CDR2 SQIVND (reference sequence). The CDR3 is CASSVWDSNYGYTF. CDR3 DNA sequence: TGTGCCAGTAGTGTCTGGGACAGCAACTATGGCTACACCTTC.

The J gene is TRBJ1-6, the V gene TRBV19; a possible D gene is TRBD1 (5 bases). The CDR3 contains 15 residues. Trimming took off 6 bases at V and 3 bases at J, with 12 bases between the two ends. Germline V gene data show CDR1 as LNHDA and CDR2 as SQIVND (reference sequence). In nucleotides, the CDR3 is TGTGCCAGTAGAACCGGCAGGGACTATAATTCACCCCTCCACTTT. This sequence encodes CASRTGRDYNSPLHF.

This clone has only a few counts. The genes are TRBV19 and TRBJ2-2; TRBD2 matches at 10 bases. Germline values: CDR1 LNHDA, CDR2 SQIVND (reference sequence). With V trimmed by 3 bases and J by 5 bases, 3 bases remained unmatched. CDR3 length equals 15 residues. The CDR3, as DNA: TGTGCCAGTAGTATCCCACTAGCGGGGACCGGGGAGCTGTTTTTT. Translation gives CASSIPLAGTGELFF.

This sequence joins TRBV4-1 and TRBJ2-3, with 9 bases lining up with TRBD2. This CDR3 has 16 residues. With V trimmed by 6 bases and J by 7 bases, 14 bases remained unmatched. Germline CDR1 and CDR2: MGHRA and YSYEKL. In nucleotides, the CDR3 is TGCGCCAGCAGTACAGCCAGCGGGGGGTCGCGAAATACGCAGTATTTT. Its translation: CASSTASGGSRNTQYF.

The chain links TRBV29-1 to TRBJ2-3, with 8 nucleotides matching TRBD1. This CDR3 comprises 14 residues. Germline CDR1 is SQVTM and CDR2 is ANQGSEA. V was pared by 6 bases and J by 3 bases, with 8 bases of the junction left unmatched. CDR3 coding DNA: TGCAGCGTCATAGACAGGGGCTGGACAGATACGCAGTATTTT. This sequence encodes CSVIDRGWTDTQYF.